This T cell receptor beta chain was recorded in a study of identical twins' blood T cells. Per germline, CDR1 MNHEY and CDR2 SVGEGT. This CDR3 contains 13 residues. V shed 6 bases and J shed 2 bases, with 10 bases lying between them. TCRdb processed the 5' RACE reads anew with MiXCR; each CDR3 protein has one entry. The profile shows 300,000 to 400,000 distinct CDR3 sequences, roughly 28% of them singletons. The donors were healthy female monozygous twins, three pairs in total. The receptor was derived from a woman aged 18 to 55 in good health. The sequencing sample was made of PBMCs. The chain uses TRBV6-2 or TRBV6-3 and TRBJ1-2; the D gene is possibly TRBD1 (5 bases). The CDR3 is CASRLQVNYGYTF. For the CDR3, the DNA is TGTGCCAGCAGGCTACAGGTCAACTATGGCTACACCTTC.